What follows is one TCR beta chain and its context. The data were obtained in a study of blood T cell repertoires in COVID-19. TCRdb's table, derived via immunoSEQ multiplex PCR, lists solely in-frame clones and lacks some. The sample shows around 200,000 clones, about 82% of them seen only once. Participants came from fewer than 25 US areas, aged roughly 18 to 100 years. The CDR3 extends over 18 amino acids. Germline-derived CDR1 and CDR2 are LNHDA and SQIVND (reference sequence). V lost 5 bases to trimming and J lost 0 bases; unmatched junction nucleotides: 11. The clonotype comes from a man between 35 and 55 years old with acute COVID-19. The chain couples TRBV19 to TRBJ2-3; TRBD2 matches 10 bases. Sequencing was performed on PBMCs or T cells enriched from blood (not recorded which). In DNA form, the CDR3 reads TGTGCCAGTAGTGTCCTCCCTCCACTAGCGGGAAGCACAGATACGCAGTATTTT. Translating gives CASSVLPPLAGSTDTQYF.